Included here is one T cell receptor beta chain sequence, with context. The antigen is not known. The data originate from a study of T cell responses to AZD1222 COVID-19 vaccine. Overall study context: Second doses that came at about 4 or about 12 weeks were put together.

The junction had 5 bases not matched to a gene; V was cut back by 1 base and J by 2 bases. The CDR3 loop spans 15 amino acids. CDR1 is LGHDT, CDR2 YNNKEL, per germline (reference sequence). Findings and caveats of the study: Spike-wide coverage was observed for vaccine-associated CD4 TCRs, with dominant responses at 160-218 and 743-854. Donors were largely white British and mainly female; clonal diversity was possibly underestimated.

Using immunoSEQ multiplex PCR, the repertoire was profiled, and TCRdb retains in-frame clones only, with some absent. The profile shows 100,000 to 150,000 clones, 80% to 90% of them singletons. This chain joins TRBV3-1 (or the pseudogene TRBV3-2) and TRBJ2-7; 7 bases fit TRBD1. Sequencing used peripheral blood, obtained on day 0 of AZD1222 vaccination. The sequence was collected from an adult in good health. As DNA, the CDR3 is TGTGCCAGCAGCCAAGCGGCTGACAGGGCCTACGAGCAGTACTTC. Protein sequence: CASSQAADRAYEQYF.